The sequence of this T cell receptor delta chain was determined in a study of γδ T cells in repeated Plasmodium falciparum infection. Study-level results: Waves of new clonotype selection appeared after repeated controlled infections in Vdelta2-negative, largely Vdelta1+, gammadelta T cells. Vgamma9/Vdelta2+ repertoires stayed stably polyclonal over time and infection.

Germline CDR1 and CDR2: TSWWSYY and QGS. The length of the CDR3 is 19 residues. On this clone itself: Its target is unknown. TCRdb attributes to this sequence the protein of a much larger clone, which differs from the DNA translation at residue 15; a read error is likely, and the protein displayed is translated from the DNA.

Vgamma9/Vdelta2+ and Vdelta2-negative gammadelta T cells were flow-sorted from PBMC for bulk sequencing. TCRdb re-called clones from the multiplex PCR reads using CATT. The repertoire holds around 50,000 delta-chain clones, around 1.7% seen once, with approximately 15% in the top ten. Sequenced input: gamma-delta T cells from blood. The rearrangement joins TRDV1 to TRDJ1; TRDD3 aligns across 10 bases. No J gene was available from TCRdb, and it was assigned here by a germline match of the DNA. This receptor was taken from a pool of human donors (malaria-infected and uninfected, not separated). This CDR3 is CALGEGLLGGYAYTGKLIF. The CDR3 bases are TGTGCTCTTGGGGAAGGGCTTCTCGGGGGATACGCGTACACCGGTAAACTCATCTTT.